Following are 11 T cell receptor beta chains from one sample sequenced in a study of blood T cell repertoires in COVID-19. Sequencing was performed with immunoSEQ multiplex PCR; in TCRdb, only in-frame clones are kept and a portion is missing. The data hold approximately 250,000 clones, with approximately 88% observed a single time. Sequenced material: PBMCs or T cells enriched from blood (not recorded which). The receptors originated from a woman aged 40 to 50 with acute COVID-19.

The rearrangement uses TRBV2 and TRBJ2-5, with 8 bases lining up with TRBD1. Trimming took 4 bases from V and 4 from J; bases not matched to a gene: 8. Germline V gene lookup returns CDR1 SNHLY and CDR2 FYNNEI. The CDR3 sequence is 15 residues long. CDR3 DNA: TGTGCCAGCAGTGGGAGACAGGGGTCGGGAGAGACCCAGTACTTC. It is translated as CASSGRQGSGETQYF.

This clone is a singleton in its sample. This sequence joins TRBV12-3 or TRBV12-4 and TRBJ1-1; D remains unclear. This CDR3 region has 11 residues. The V gene lost 5 bases and the J gene lost 5 bases, with 6 bases spanning the gap. In nucleotides, the CDR3 is TGTGCCAGCAGTCGGGAAACTGAAGCTTTCTTT. It encodes CASSRETEAFF.

This clone showed up just a few times. This sequence joins TRBV2 and TRBJ1-6, with 7 bases fitting TRBD1. Germline CDR1 is SNHLY and CDR2 is FYNNEI. With 8 bases clipped from V and 9 bases from J, the junction kept 7 bases outside the gene matches. This CDR3 comprises 13 residues. The CDR3 reads CASQTGMGSPLHF. In DNA, the CDR3 is TGTGCCAGCCAGACAGGGATGGGTTCACCCCTCCACTTT. The full variable domain, completed using reference TRBV2 and TRBJ1-6, is EPEVTQTPSHQVTQMGQEVILRCVPISNHLYFYWYRQILGQKVEFLVSFYNNEISEKSEIFDDQFSVERPDGSNFTLKIRSTKLEDSAMYFCASQTGMGSPLHFGNGTRLTVT.

The CDR3 is CATRRDRGPEMNTGELFF. The CDR3 DNA is TGTGCCACCAGACGAGACAGGGGACCTGAAATGAACACCGGGGAGCTGTTTTTT. The chain employs TRBV24-1 and TRBJ2-2; 8 bases line up with TRBD1. Germline CDR1 reads KGHDR; CDR2 reads SFDVKD. The CDR3 has 18 amino acids. J gave up 1 base and V 7 bases, and 13 bases lay outside the gene matches.

The rearrangement uses TRBV5-1 and TRBJ2-2, with 9 bases fitting TRBD1. With V trimmed by 3 bases and J by 5 bases, 8 bases remained unmatched. Germline CDR1 SGHRS, CDR2 YFSETQ. The CDR3 length is 16 residues. CDR3 sequence: CASSSLQGAKTGELFF. The CDR3 bases are TGCGCCAGCAGCTCTTTACAGGGGGCCAAAACCGGGGAGCTGTTTTTT.

The rearrangement uses TRBV5-8 and TRBJ1-2; D call uncertain. Germline CDR1 SGHTS, CDR2 YDEGEE. Trimming removed 4 bases at V and 8 bases at J, with 6 bases between. CDR3 length equals 10 residues. Here the CDR3 DNA reads TGTGCCAGCAGCCGTATAGGCTACACCTTC. Translation: CASSRIGYTF.

The chain has TRBV7-9 and TRBJ2-1, with 9 bases fitting TRBD2. The ends lost 2 bases at V and 4 bases at J; junction bases unmatched: 15. CDR3 size: 19 residues. Germline V lookup: CDR1 SEHNR, CDR2 FQNEAQ (reference sequence). Here the CDR3 reads CASSLSTTFSGSSYNEQFF. CDR3 sequence (DNA): TGTGCCAGCAGCTTATCAACTACCTTTAGCGGGAGTTCTTACAATGAGCAGTTCTTC. Complete variable domain (other parts from reference TRBV7-9 and TRBJ2-1): DTGVSQNPRHKITKRGQNVTFRCDPISEHNRLYWYRQTLGQGPEFLTYFQNEAQLEKSRLLSDRFSAERPKGSFSTLEIQRTEQGDSAMYLCASSLSTTFSGSSYNEQFFGPGTRLTVL.

This clone has only a few counts. The rearrangement uses TRBV2 and TRBJ1-1; 8 bases are a match to TRBD1. The CDR3 runs 13 residues. CDR1 SNHLY and CDR2 FYNNEI come from the germline V gene. V was pared by 7 bases and J by 6 bases, with 7 bases of the junction left unmatched. CDR3 protein: CASTRQGASEAFF. CDR3 DNA sequence: TGTGCCAGCACCAGGCAGGGGGCGTCTGAAGCTTTCTTT. The full variable domain, rest sourced from reference TRBV2 and TRBJ1-1, is EPEVTQTPSHQVTQMGQEVILRCVPISNHLYFYWYRQILGQKVEFLVSFYNNEISEKSEIFDDQFSVERPDGSNFTLKIRSTKLEDSAMYFCASTRQGASEAFFGQGTRLTVV.

V is TRBV29-1 and J is TRBJ1-5; TRBD1 matches 9 bases. The CDR3 length is 17 residues. Looked up from germline, CDR1 is SQVTM and CDR2 is ANQGSEA. V gave up 8 bases and J gave up 1 base; unmatched junction bases: 15. The CDR3 loop is CSPNPGTGRGSNQPQHF. The CDR3 DNA follows: TGCAGCCCCAACCCCGGGACAGGGCGAGGGAGCAATCAGCCCCAGCATTTT.

This clone appeared a single time. V usage is TRBV21-1 and J usage is TRBJ2-3; TRBD2 was called by the table and not checked on the DNA. TRBV21-1 is deemed a pseudogene. The CDR3 is 17 residues long. DNA of the CDR3: TGTGCCAGCAGAGATCAGGAGAGCGGGATTAGCACAGATACGCAGTATTTT. Translation gives CASRDQESGISTDTQYF.

This clone has only one observation. The V and J genes are TRBV6-5 and TRBJ2-5; the D gene is possibly TRBD1 (6 bases). The V gene's germline CDR1 is MNHEY and CDR2 SVGAGI. The CDR3 has 15 amino acids. Deletions cut 2 bases from V and 5 bases from J, with 15 bases between. CDR3 DNA: TGTGCCAGCAGTTACAGTCTGGGGGCCTGGGAGACCCAGTACTTC. Its translation: CASSYSLGAWETQYF.